Sequencing of this T cell receptor (beta chain) was carried out in a study of T cells in Graves' hyperthyroidism and ophthalmopathy. RNA transcripts yielded amplified TCR beta CDR3 regions. An initial round of RT-PCR targeting the TCR CDR3 relied on the HTBI primer set. MiXCR, run by TCRdb on the multiplex PCR reads, gives a single entry per CDR3 protein. The sample records approximately 430,000 distinct CDR3 sequences, more than 15% being singletons. This CDR3 has 15 amino acids. Trimming cost V 1 base and J 5 bases, with 14 bases left between them. The germline CDR1 and CDR2 sequences are MDHEN and SYDVKM.

This sequence joins TRBV28 and TRBJ1-1; D possibly corresponds to TRBD1 (6 bases). The receptor's source is a woman in her late teens or twenties with Graves' hyperthyroidism. Specimen: blood. CDR3 DNA: TGTGCCAGCAGTTTATTTGGCAGGGGTGGAACTGAAGCTTTCTTT. Translation gives CASSLFGRGGTEAFF.